A selection of T cell receptor beta chains follows, all from one sample in a study of cytomegalovirus exposure and HLA in healthy donors. Only in-frame clones appear in the TCRdb table, and some are missing; sequencing was by immunoSEQ multiplex PCR. The repertoire holds 120,000 or so clones, with 81% as singletons. The sequenced material came from PBMCs. These TCRs come from a man between 18 and 29 years old in good health and CMV-seropositive. The CDR3 runs from the conserved cysteine through the conserved F or W. The D gene is left open where the match is weak. Only part of the rows carry a size: once, few, many, or a class if the clone is expanded.

cdr3_nt	cdr3_aa	v_call	j_call	d_call	clone_size
TGTGCCAGCAGGCGACGACAGGGGCAAAATGAAAAACTGTTTTTT	CASRRRQGQNEKLFF	TRBV2	TRBJ1-4	TRBD1	NA
TGTGCCAGCAGCTTCCTTGGGGGCGGTGGGTCGGACACTGAAGCTTTCTTT	CASSFLGGGGSDTEAFF	TRBV7-8	TRBJ1-1	NA	NA
TGTGCCAGCAGAACAGGGTCTCAGCCCCAGCATTTT	CASRTGSQPQHF	TRBV6-5	TRBJ1-5	NA	once
TGTGCCAGCAGCAATAGCATCACAGGGGCATATTCACCCCTCCACTTT	CASSNSITGAYSPLHF	TRBV9	TRBJ1-6	TRBD1	few
TGTGCCAGCAGCGTCGGACAGGGTACCTCCTACGAGCAGTACTTC	CASSVGQGTSYEQYF	TRBV9	TRBJ2-7	TRBD1	NA
TGTGCCAGCAGAGCCCTCGGGACAGGGGGATACGAGCAGTACTTC	CASRALGTGGYEQYF	TRBV27	TRBJ2-7	TRBD1	NA
TGTGCCAGCAGCAGACGGCCTCAGGACAGGGGATATGGCTACACCTTC	CASSRRPQDRGYGYTF	TRBV21-1	TRBJ1-2	NA	NA
TGCGCCAGCAGCGTGGGACAGGGGGGAAACACCATATATTTT	CASSVGQGGNTIYF	TRBV5-1	TRBJ1-3	TRBD1	NA
TGTGCCAGCACGCGGGAGTCACCCCTCCACTTT	CASTRESPLHF	TRBV5-8	TRBJ1-6	NA	once
TGTGCTAGTGGTTTGGTACTAGGGACAACCTACGAGCAGTACTTC	CASGLVLGTTYEQYF	TRBV12-5	TRBJ2-7	NA	once
TGTGCCAGCAGCCAACTGACAGATACGCAGTATTTT	CASSQLTDTQYF	TRBV5-5	TRBJ2-3	NA	once
TGTGCCAGCAGCCCAGGCATAAGCGGAAGCACAGATACGCAGTATTTT	CASSPGISGSTDTQYF	TRBV7-2	TRBJ2-3	NA	NA
TGCGCCAGCAGCCAAACACGAACCAATTCACCCCTCCACTTT	CASSQTRTNSPLHF	TRBV4-3	TRBJ1-6	NA	once
TGTGCCAGCAGTGCGGGACAGGCCGACTCACCCCTCCACTTT	CASSAGQADSPLHF	TRBV6-1	TRBJ1-6	TRBD1	NA
TGTGCCAGCAGTTACGACGGCAGGGGTGACGGCTACACCTTC	CASSYDGRGDGYTF	TRBV6-5	TRBJ1-2	NA	NA
TGTGCCAGCAGTCCTGACGGGGAGGGGACTGAAGCTTTCTTT	CASSPDGEGTEAFF	TRBV6-4	TRBJ1-1	NA	NA
TGTGCCACCAGCAGAGATGGAGGGGTTGGTAACACCGGGGAGCTGTTTTTT	CATSRDGGVGNTGELFF	TRBV15	TRBJ2-2	NA	NA
TGTGCCAGCAGTGCCTTACAGGGGGCGAACACCGGGGAGCTGTTTTTT	CASSALQGANTGELFF	TRBV6-1	TRBJ2-2	TRBD1	once
TGCGCCAGCAGCTTGGTAGGACAGTCCCAAGCTTTCTTT	CASSLVGQSQAFF	TRBV5-1	TRBJ1-1	NA	NA
TGTGCCAGCAGCTTAGTGGACAGGGATGAAAAACTGTTTTTT	CASSLVDRDEKLFF	TRBV11-2	TRBJ1-4	TRBD1	NA
TGTGCCTGGAGTACAATACTAGGAAGGGCAGATACGCAGTATTTT	CAWSTILGRADTQYF	TRBV30	TRBJ2-3	NA	NA
TGTGCCAGCAGCTTAAACCGGCAGGGGGCGGCGACCCAGTACTTC	CASSLNRQGAATQYF	TRBV7-2	TRBJ2-5	TRBD1	few
TGTGCCAGCTCAGTTAACCTAGGGGGCGGCTATGGCTACACCTTC	CASSVNLGGGYGYTF	TRBV18	TRBJ1-2	TRBD1	NA
TGTGCCAGCAGTTTATCCCGACAGGGAACCTACTCCTACAATGAGCAGTTCTTC	CASSLSRQGTYSYNEQFF	TRBV27	TRBJ2-1	TRBD1	NA
TGTGCCAGCAGAGTTGGACAGCTCTATGGCTACACCTTC	CASRVGQLYGYTF	TRBV2	TRBJ1-2	NA	few
TGTGCCAGCAGTTACACTAGCGAAAACATTCAGTACTTC	CASSYTSENIQYF	TRBV27	TRBJ2-4	TRBD2	NA
TGTGCCAGCAGCTTAACGGGTCGCGGAGAGACCCAGTACTTC	CASSLTGRGETQYF	TRBV7-8	TRBJ2-5	NA	NA
TGTGCCAGCAGCTGGGACAGGGGGTACAATGAGCAGTTCTTC	CASSWDRGYNEQFF	TRBV7-9	TRBJ2-1	TRBD1	NA
TGTGCCAGCAGCCGCGGAGTTGAGCAGTTCTTC	CASSRGVEQFF	TRBV5-5	TRBJ2-1	NA	NA
TGCGCCAGCAGCCGGATACTAGACGGAGAAGCTTTCTTT	CASSRILDGEAFF	TRBV4-3	TRBJ1-1	NA	NA